These 8 T cell receptor beta chains share one sample of origin, sequenced in a study of blood T cell repertoires in COVID-19. Repertoires were generated with immunoSEQ multiplex PCR, while TCRdb's copy carries only in-frame clones and drops some. The sample holds a few hundred thousand clones; roughly 90% are singletons and the top ten take roughly 9.1%. Sample: peripheral blood. The receptor source for this set is a man aged 18 to 35 with active or convalescent COVID-19.

The rearrangement uses TRBV12-3 or TRBV12-4 and TRBJ2-3; no definite D call. Trimming pared 3 bases from V and 2 bases from J, leaving 3 bases between. The CDR3 runs to 12 residues. The CDR3 loop reads CASSFHTDTQYF. The CDR3 DNA sequence: TGTGCCAGCAGTTTCCACACAGATACGCAGTATTTT.

The sample holds a few counts of this clone. The V and J genes are TRBV5-6 and TRBJ2-7; 11 nucleotides match TRBD2. Germline V lookup: CDR1 SGHDT, CDR2 YYEEEE. V was pared by 4 bases and J by 0 bases, with 15 bases of the junction left unmatched. The CDR3 extends over 19 amino acids. The CDR3 DNA reads TGTGCCAGCAGCGGACGGACTAGCGGGCCGATATCTTACTCCTACGAGCAGTACTTC. Encoded protein: CASSGRTSGPISYSYEQYF.

J is TRBJ2-2 and V is TRBV27; tentative D call: TRBD2 (6 bases). CDR1 and CDR2 (germline): MNHEY, SMNVEV (reference sequence). This CDR3 is 14 amino acids long. Trimming removed 6 bases from V and 3 bases from J, with 11 bases in between. The CDR3 region is CASSLGTHTGELFF. The CDR3 nucleotides are TGTGCCAGCAGCCTAGGGACTCACACCGGGGAGCTGTTTTTT.

This clone was recorded only once. V is TRBV6-5 and J is TRBJ1-2; TRBD1 matches 9 bases. Trimming cost V 7 bases and J 2 bases; bases outside gene matches: 2. The germline CDR1 and CDR2 sequences are MNHEY and SVGAGI. The CDR3 covers 13 residues. The CDR3 DNA follows: TGTGCCAGCACTGGACAGGGGAACTATGGCTACACCTTC. Translating it yields CASTGQGNYGYTF.

The rearrangement uses TRBV15 and TRBJ1-3; D gene ambiguous. The CDR3 runs 14 residues. The germline V gene has CDR1 LNHNV and CDR2 YYDKDF (reference sequence). The V and J ends lost 0 bases and 3 bases respectively, with 6 bases between them. CDR3 bases: TGTGCCACCAGCAGAGATTCGGGTGGAAACACCATATATTTT. Amino acid sequence: CATSRDSGGNTIYF.

The V and J genes are TRBV4-3 and TRBJ2-6; unclear D gene. Between the trimmed V and J ends, which lost 1 base and 0 bases, there was a span of 10 bases. Per the germline V gene, CDR1 is LGHNA and CDR2 is YSLEER. This CDR3 has 17 amino acids. The CDR3 here is CASSQGAPVSGANVLTF. CDR3 DNA: TGCGCCAGCAGCCAAGGGGCGCCCGTCTCTGGGGCCAACGTCCTGACTTTC.

DNA for the CDR3: TGCAGTGCTCTGTTAATTAGTGGCTACACCTTC. It yields the protein CSALLISGYTF. The rearrangement uses TRBV20-1 and TRBJ1-2; unclear D gene. Germline V lookup: CDR1 DFQATT, CDR2 SNEGSKA (reference sequence). V was shortened by 5 bases and J by 7 bases, with 11 bases between the two germline ends. The CDR3 covers 11 residues.

The chain employs TRBV4-1 and TRBJ1-5; TRBD1 agrees at 10 bases. The CDR3 sequence is 19 residues long. Unmatched junction bases numbered 10, after V lost 2 bases and J lost 0 bases. The germline V gene has CDR1 MGHRA and CDR2 YSYEKL. CDR3 sequence: CASSQTGQGFGYSNQPQHF. The CDR3 nucleotides are TGCGCCAGCAGCCAAACGGGACAGGGGTTTGGATATAGCAATCAGCCCCAGCATTTT.